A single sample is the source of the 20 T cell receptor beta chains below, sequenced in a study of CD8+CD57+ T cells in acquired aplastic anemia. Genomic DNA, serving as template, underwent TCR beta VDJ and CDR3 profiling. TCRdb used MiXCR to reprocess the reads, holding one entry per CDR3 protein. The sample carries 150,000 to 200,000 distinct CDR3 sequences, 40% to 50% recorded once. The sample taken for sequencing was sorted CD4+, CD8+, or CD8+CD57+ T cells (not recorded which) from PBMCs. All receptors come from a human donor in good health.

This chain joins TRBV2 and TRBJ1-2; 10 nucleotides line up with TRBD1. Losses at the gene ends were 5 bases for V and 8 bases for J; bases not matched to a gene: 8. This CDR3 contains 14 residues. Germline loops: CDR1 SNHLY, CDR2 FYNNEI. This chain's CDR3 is CASSFPTGGEGYTF. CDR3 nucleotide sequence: TGTGCCAGCAGTTTCCCGACAGGGGGCGAAGGCTACACCTTC.

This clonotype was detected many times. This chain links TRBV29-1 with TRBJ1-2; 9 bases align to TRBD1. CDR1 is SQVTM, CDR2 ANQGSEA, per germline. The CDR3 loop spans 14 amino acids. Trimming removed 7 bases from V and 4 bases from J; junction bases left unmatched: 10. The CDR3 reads CSAVPGQGSYGYTF. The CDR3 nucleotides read TGCAGCGCGGTACCGGGACAGGGAAGCTATGGCTACACCTTC. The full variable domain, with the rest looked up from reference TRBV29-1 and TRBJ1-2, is SAVISQKPSRDICQRGTSLTIQCQVDSQVTMMFWYRQQPGQSLTLIATANQGSEATYESGFVIDKFPISRPNLTFSTLTVSNMSPEDSSIYLCSAVPGQGSYGYTFGSGTRLTVV.

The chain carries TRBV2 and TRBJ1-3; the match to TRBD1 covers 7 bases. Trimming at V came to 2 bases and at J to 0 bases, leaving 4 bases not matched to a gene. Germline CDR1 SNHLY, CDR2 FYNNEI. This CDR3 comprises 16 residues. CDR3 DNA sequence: TGTGCCAGCAGTGAATATGCAGGGGGCTCTGGAAACACCATATATTTT. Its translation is CASSEYAGGSGNTIYF.

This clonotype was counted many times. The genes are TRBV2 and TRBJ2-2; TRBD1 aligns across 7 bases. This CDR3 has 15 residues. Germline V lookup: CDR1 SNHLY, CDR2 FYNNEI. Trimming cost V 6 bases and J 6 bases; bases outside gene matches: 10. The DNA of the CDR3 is TGTGCCAGCAGAAAATCAGACAGGGTCGCCGGGGAGCTGTTTTTT. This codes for CASRKSDRVAGELFF.

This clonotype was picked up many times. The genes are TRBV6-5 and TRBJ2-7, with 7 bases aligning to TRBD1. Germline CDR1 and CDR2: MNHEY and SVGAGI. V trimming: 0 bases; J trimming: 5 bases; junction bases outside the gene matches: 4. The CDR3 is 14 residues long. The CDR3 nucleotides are TGTGCCAGCAGTTACTCGGGACAGAGGCACGAGCAGTACTTC. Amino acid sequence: CASSYSGQRHEQYF.

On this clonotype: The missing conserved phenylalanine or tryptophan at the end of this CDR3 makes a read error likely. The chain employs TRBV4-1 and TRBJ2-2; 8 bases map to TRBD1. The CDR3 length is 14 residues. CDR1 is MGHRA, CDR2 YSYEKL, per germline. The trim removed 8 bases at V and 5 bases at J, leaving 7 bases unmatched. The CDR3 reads CASSEDRVTGELFL. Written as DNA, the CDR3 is TGCGCCAGCTCGGAGGACAGGGTTACCGGGGAGCTGTTTCTT.

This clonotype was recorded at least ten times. The CDR3 DNA sequence: TGTGCCATCAGTGAGTCGAGGTCCGCTAGCACAGATACGCAGTATTTT. It translates to CAISESRSASTDTQYF. The rearrangement uses TRBV10-3 and TRBJ2-3; D gene ambiguous. Germline loops: CDR1 ENHRY, CDR2 SYGVKD. Trimming pared 0 bases from V and 0 bases from J, leaving 10 bases between. This CDR3 has 16 amino acids.

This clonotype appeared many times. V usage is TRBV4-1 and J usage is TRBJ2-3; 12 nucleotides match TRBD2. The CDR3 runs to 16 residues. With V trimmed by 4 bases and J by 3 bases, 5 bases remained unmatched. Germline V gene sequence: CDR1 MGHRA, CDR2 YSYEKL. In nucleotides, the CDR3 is TGCGCCAGCAGCCTCGGACTAGCGGGGACGACAGATACGCAGTATTTT. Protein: CASSLGLAGTTDTQYF.

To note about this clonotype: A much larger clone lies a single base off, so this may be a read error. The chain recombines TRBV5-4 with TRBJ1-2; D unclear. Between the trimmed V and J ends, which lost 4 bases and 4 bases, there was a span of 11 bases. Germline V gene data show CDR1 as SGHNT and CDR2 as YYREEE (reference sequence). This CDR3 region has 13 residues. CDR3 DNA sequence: TGTGCCAGCAGCCTCCCGGACGCCTATGGCTACACCTTC. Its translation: CASSLPDAYGYTF.

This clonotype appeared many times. CDR3 residues: CASSIPRFNYGYTF. CDR3 bases: TGTGCCAGTAGTATCCCCAGGTTCAACTATGGCTACACCTTC. V usage is TRBV19 and J usage is TRBJ1-2, with D hard to call. The CDR3 has 14 residues. Germline V gene data show CDR1 as LNHDA and CDR2 as SQIVND (reference sequence). With 3 bases removed from V and 2 bases from J, the gap between germline ends came to 10 bases.

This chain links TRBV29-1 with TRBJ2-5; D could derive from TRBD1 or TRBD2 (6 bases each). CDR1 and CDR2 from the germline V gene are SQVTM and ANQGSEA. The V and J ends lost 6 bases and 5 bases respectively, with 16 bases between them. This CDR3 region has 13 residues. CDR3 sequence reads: CSVYRGQVETQYF. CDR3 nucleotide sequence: TGCAGCGTGTACCGGGGGCAGGTGGAGACCCAGTACTTC.

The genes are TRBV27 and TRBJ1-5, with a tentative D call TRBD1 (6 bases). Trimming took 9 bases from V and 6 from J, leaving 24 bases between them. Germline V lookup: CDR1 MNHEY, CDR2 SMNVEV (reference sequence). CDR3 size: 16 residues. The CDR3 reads CASSPTGRGVRQPQHF. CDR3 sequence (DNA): TGTGCCAGTAGTCCGACCGGCAGGGGTGTTCGTCAGCCCCAGCATTTT.

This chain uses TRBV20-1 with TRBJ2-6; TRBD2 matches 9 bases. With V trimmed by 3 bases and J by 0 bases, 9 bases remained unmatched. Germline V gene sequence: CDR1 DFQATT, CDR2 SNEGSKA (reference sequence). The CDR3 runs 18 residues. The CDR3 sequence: CSARGSGGPYSGANVLTF. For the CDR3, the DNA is TGCAGTGCTAGGGGTAGCGGGGGACCTTACTCTGGGGCCAACGTCCTGACTTTC.

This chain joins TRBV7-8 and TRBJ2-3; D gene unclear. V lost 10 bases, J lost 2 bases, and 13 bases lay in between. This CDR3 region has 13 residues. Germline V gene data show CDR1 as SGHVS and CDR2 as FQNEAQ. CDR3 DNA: TGTGCCACCGCCCCCATCGTCACAGATACGCAGTATTTT. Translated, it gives CATAPIVTDTQYF.

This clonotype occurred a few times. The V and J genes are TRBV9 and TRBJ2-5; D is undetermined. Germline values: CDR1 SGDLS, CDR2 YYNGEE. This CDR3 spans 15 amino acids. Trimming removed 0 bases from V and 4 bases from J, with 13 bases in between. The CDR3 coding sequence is TGTGCCAGCAGCGTAGAGTGGCGGAACATAGAGACCCAGTACTTC. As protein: CASSVEWRNIETQYF.

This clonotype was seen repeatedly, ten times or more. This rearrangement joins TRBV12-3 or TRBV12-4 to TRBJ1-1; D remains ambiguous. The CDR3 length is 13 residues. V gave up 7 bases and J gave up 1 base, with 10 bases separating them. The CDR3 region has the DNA TGTGCCAGCACCCCGACGGAGAACACTGAAGCTTTCTTT. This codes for CASTPTENTEAFF.

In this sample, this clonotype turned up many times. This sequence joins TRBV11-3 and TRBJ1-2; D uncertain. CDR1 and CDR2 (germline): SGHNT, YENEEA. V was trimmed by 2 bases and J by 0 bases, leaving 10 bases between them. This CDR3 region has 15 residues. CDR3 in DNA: TGTGCCAGCAGCTTAATCGCCAATGCTAACTATGGCTACACCTTC. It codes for CASSLIANANYGYTF.

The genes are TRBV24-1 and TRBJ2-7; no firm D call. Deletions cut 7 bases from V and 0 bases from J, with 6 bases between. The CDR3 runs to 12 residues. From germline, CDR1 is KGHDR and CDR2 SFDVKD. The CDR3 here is CATRGSSYEQYF. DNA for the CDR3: TGTGCCACCAGAGGTAGCTCCTACGAGCAGTACTTC.

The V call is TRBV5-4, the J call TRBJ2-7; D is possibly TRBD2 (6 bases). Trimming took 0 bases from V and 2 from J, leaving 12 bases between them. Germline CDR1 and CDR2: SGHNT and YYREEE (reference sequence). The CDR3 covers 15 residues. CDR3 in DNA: TGTGCCAGCAGCTTGGAGGCTAGCGTCCCCTACGAGCAGTACTTC. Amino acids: CASSLEASVPYEQYF.

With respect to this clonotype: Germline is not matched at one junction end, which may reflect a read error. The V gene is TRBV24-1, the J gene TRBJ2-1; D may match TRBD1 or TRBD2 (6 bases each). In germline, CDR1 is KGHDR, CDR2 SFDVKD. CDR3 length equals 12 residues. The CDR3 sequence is CATEGGYDEQFF. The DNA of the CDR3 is TGTGCCACCGAGGGGGGCTACGATGAGCAGTTCTTC.